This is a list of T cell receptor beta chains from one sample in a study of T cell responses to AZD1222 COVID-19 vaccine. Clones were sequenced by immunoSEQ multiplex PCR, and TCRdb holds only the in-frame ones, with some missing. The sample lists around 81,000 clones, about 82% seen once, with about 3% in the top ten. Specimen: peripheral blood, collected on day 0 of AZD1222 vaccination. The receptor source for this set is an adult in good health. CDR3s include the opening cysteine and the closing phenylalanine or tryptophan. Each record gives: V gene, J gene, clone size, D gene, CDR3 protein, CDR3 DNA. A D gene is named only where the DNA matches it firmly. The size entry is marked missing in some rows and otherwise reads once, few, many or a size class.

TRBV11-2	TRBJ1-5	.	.	CASSLSSGEEQPQHF	TGTGCCAGCAGCTTGAGTTCTGGGGAGGAGCAGCCCCAGCATTTT
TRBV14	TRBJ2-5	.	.	CASSQGSGYQETQYF	TGTGCCAGCAGCCAAGGATCGGGGTACCAAGAGACCCAGTACTTC
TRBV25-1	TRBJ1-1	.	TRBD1	CATTGGTEAFF	TGTGCCACGACAGGGGGCACTGAAGCTTTCTTT
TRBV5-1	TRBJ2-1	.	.	CASSLADVYNEQFF	TGCGCCAGCAGCCTTGCGGACGTCTACAATGAGCAGTTCTTC
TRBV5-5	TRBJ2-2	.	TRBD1	CASRQSAPGQVNTGELFF	TGTGCCAGCAGGCAGTCCGCTCCGGGACAGGTGAACACCGGGGAGCTGTTTTTT
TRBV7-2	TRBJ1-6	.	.	CASSLGPLTYNSPLHF	TGTGCCAGCAGCTTGGGGCCCCTTACTTATAATTCACCCCTCCACTTT
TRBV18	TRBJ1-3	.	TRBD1	CASSPVRTGAGNTIYF	TGTGCCAGCTCACCCGTGCGGACAGGGGCTGGAAACACCATATATTTT
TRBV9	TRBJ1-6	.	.	CASSVDGGTGSPLHF	TGTGCCAGCAGCGTAGACGGCGGGACGGGGTCACCCCTCCACTTT
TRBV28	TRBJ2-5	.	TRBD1	CASSSGQVTQETQYF	TGTGCCAGCAGCTCGGGACAGGTGACCCAAGAGACCCAGTACTTC
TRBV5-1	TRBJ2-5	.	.	CASSLEARMETQYF	TGCGCCAGCAGCTTGGAGGCTAGGATGGAGACCCAGTACTTC
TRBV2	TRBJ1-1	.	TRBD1	CASSVDRVNTEAFF	TGTGCCAGCAGTGTCGACAGGGTGAACACTGAAGCTTTCTTT
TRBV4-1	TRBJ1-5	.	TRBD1	CASSQGWTGNNQPQHF	TGCGCCAGCAGCCAAGGCTGGACAGGGAACAATCAGCCCCAGCATTTT
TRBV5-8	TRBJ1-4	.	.	CASSLGRANEKLFF	TGTGCCAGCAGCTTGGGCAGGGCTAATGAAAAACTGTTTTTT
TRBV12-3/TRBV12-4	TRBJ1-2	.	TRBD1	CASSLTGNYGYTF	TGTGCCAGCAGTCTGACAGGGAACTATGGCTACACCTTC
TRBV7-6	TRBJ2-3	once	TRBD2	CASSYRGTSGYSSTDTQYF	TGTGCCAGCAGCTACAGAGGGACTAGCGGGTATTCTAGCACAGATACGCAGTATTTT
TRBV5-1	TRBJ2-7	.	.	CASSFWGPYEQYF	TGCGCCAGCAGCTTCTGGGGTCCCTACGAGCAGTACTTC
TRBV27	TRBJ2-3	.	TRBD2	CASGLAETDTQYF	TGTGCCAGCGGACTAGCTGAAACAGATACGCAGTATTTT
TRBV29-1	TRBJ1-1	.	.	CSVARATEAFF	TGCAGCGTTGCCAGGGCTACTGAAGCTTTCTTT
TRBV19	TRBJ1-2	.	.	CASTRADSNYGYTF	TGTGCCAGTACCCGGGCTGACTCTAACTATGGCTACACCTTC
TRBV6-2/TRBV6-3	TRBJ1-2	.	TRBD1	CASSLRRQGSSGYTF	TGTGCCAGCAGTTTACGGAGACAGGGGTCATCTGGCTACACCTTC
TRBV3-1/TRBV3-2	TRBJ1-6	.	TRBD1	CASSQENRGSGTGNSPLHF	TGTGCCAGCAGCCAAGAGAATAGAGGGTCCGGGACAGGGAATTCACCCCTCCACTTT
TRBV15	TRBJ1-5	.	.	CATSRGGRVDQPQHF	TGTGCCACCAGCAGAGGGGGTAGAGTCGATCAGCCCCAGCATTTT
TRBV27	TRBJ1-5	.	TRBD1	CASKTSGTGGWGQPQHF	TGTGCCAGCAAGACCTCCGGGACAGGGGGTTGGGGTCAGCCCCAGCATTTT
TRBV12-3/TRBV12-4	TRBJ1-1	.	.	CASSLQVTTGAFF	TGTGCCAGCAGCCTACAGGTGACAACGGGAGCTTTCTTT
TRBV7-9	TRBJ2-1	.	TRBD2	CASTTASGGVNEQFF	TGTGCCAGCACCACCGCTTCGGGAGGGGTCAATGAGCAGTTCTTC
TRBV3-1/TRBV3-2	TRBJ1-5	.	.	CASSQGFHSNQPQHF	TGTGCCAGCAGCCAGGGGTTTCATAGCAATCAGCCCCAGCATTTT
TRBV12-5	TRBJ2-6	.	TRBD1	CASTRGQGISGANVLTF	TGTGCTAGCACAAGGGGACAGGGGATCTCTGGGGCCAACGTCCTGACTTTC
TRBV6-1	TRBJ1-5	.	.	CASSPGSSVAQHF	TGTGCCAGCAGTCCAGGGTCCAGTGTGGCCCAGCATTTT
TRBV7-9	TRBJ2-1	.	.	CASSSPSRQGLNEQFF	TGTGCCAGCAGCTCGCCTAGCCGGCAGGGGTTGAATGAGCAGTTCTTC
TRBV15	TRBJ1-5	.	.	CATSSRRQGAQPQHF	TGTGCCACCAGCAGCCGTCGGCAGGGTGCTCAGCCCCAGCATTTT
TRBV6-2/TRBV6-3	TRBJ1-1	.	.	CASSYGTTFRGQGTEAFF	TGTGCCAGCAGTTACGGGACCACCTTCCGGGGCCAGGGGACTGAAGCTTTCTTT
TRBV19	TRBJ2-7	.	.	CASSAPSYEQYF	TGTGCCAGTAGTGCTCCTAGCTACGAGCAGTACTTC
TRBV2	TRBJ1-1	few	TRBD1	CASSVDRVNTEAFF	TGTGCCAGCAGCGTCGACAGGGTTAACACTGAAGCTTTCTTT
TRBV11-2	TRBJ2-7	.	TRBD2	CASSSLRPGTSGTYEQYF	TGTGCCAGCAGCTCATTACGCCCGGGGACTAGCGGGACCTACGAGCAGTACTTC
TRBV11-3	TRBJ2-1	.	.	CASSPDLSPTEQFF	TGTGCCAGCAGCCCGGACCTTAGCCCCACTGAGCAGTTCTTC
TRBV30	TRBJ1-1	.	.	CAWSPGLSNTEAFF	TGTGCCTGGAGCCCCGGACTGAGTAACACTGAAGCTTTCTTT
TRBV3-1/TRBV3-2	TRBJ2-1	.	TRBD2	CASSQLAGASSYNEQFF	TGTGCCAGCAGCCAATTAGCGGGGGCGAGCTCCTACAATGAGCAGTTCTTC
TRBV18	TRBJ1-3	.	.	CASSPGPGKEDTIYF	TGTGCCAGCTCACCGGGACCAGGGAAGGAGGACACCATATATTTT
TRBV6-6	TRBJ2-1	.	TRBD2	CASGLAGGNEQFF	TGTGCCAGTGGACTAGCGGGAGGGAATGAGCAGTTCTTC
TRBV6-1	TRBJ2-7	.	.	CASSEDWSSYEQYF	TGTGCCAGCAGTGAGGACTGGAGCTCCTACGAGCAGTACTTC
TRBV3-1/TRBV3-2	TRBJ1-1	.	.	CASSQAGGGNTEAFF	TGTGCCAGCAGCCAAGCCGGGGGAGGGAACACTGAAGCTTTCTTT
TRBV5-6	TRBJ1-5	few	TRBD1	CASSKGTGGFVPQHF	TGTGCCAGCAGCAAGGGGACAGGGGGATTTGTGCCCCAGCATTTT
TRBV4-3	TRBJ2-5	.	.	CASSQDDGLAETQYF	TGCGCCAGCAGCCAAGATGACGGGCTTGCGGAGACCCAGTACTTC
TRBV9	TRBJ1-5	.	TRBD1	CASSGDREPNQPQHF	TGTGCCAGCAGCGGGGACAGGGAACCCAATCAGCCCCAGCATTTT
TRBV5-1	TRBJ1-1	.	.	CASSFAGTLSSLGVNTEAFF	TGCGCCAGCAGCTTTGCCGGGACCCTTTCCAGCTTGGGCGTGAACACTGAAGCTTTCTTT
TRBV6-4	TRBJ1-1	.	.	CASRGQNTEAFF	TGTGCCAGCAGGGGACAGAACACTGAAGCTTTCTTT
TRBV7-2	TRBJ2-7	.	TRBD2	CASSSGLAGAAYEQYF	TGTGCCAGCAGCTCGGGACTAGCGGGAGCAGCATACGAGCAGTACTTC
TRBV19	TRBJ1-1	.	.	CASSIAAGLNPTNTEAFF	TGTGCCAGTAGTATCGCGGCCGGGCTAAACCCAACAAACACTGAAGCTTTCTTT
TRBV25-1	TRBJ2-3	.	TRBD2	CAISAGGSDTQYF	TGTGCCATTTCAGCGGGAGGTTCAGATACGCAGTATTTT
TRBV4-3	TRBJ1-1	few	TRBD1	CASSPMRTGGTEAFF	TGCGCCAGCAGCCCAATGCGGACAGGGGGGACTGAAGCTTTCTTT
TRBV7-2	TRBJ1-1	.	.	CASSLADPNTEAFF	TGTGCCAGCAGCTTAGCGGACCCGAACACTGAAGCTTTCTTT
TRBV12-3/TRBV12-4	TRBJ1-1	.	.	CASSLSGSTEAFF	TGTGCCAGCAGTTTGTCAGGGAGCACTGAAGCTTTCTTT